These 31 T cell receptor beta chains came from one sample sequenced in a study of T cells after yellow fever vaccination. MiXCR, applied by TCRdb to the 5' RACE reads, yields one record per CDR3 protein. The sample has roughly 170,000 distinct CDR3 sequences, 9.3% seen once. This sample comprised CD8+ T cells sorted from PBMCs, obtained 45 days after the yellow fever booster vaccination. Every receptor here comes from a man aged 18 to 29 who received the YFV17D yellow fever vaccine.

This clonotype is medium-sized. The chain couples TRBV12-3 or TRBV12-4 to TRBJ1-2; D is ambiguous. V was shortened by 4 bases and J by 7 bases, with 13 bases between the two germline ends. This CDR3 region has 13 residues. CDR3 loop: CASSSNGFGGYTF. The DNA of the CDR3 is TGTGCCAGCAGTTCCAATGGTTTCGGTGGCTACACCTTC.

The genes are TRBV6-5 and TRBJ1-5; 9 bases align to TRBD1. Germline loops: CDR1 MNHEY, CDR2 SVGAGI. This CDR3 has 16 amino acids. After removal of 0 bases from V and 6 bases from J, the junction contained 6 bases not matched to a gene. The CDR3 coding sequence is TGTGCCAGCAGTTACTCCTCACAGGGGGCTGGTCAGCCCCAGCATTTT. It is translated as CASSYSSQGAGQPQHF.

The CDR3 region is CASSQRDGYTF. CDR3 bases: TGTGCCAGCAGCCAAAGGGATGGCTACACCTTC. The chain carries TRBV12-3 or TRBV12-4 and TRBJ1-2; no firm D call. V gave up 6 bases and J gave up 6 bases, with 8 bases separating them. CDR3 size: 11 residues.

This chain uses TRBV29-1 with TRBJ2-2; TRBD1 matches 10 bases. The CDR3 is 18 residues long. Germline CDR1 and CDR2: SQVTM and ANQGSEA. V gave up 0 bases and J gave up 0 bases; unmatched junction bases: 7. The CDR3 coding sequence is TGCAGCGTTGAAGAGAAGAGGACAGGGGGGCCGAACACCGGGGAGCTGTTTTTT. As protein: CSVEEKRTGGPNTGELFF.

V gene TRBV4-1 combines with J gene TRBJ2-1; TRBD2 aligns across 8 bases. Germline trimming cut 4 bases from V and 3 bases from J; bases unmatched to any gene: 11. CDR1 is MGHRA, CDR2 YSYEKL, per germline. The CDR3 runs to 17 residues. CDR3 amino acids: CASSPPRAGEDYNEQFF. In DNA, the CDR3 is TGCGCCAGCAGCCCGCCGAGAGCGGGGGAGGACTACAATGAGCAGTTCTTC.

Only a few counts were recorded for this clonotype. The chain links TRBV5-6 to TRBJ2-2; D gene unclear. Trimming took 0 bases from V and 3 from J, leaving 6 bases between them. This CDR3 spans 14 amino acids. Germline assignment: CDR1 SGHDT and CDR2 YYEEEE. CDR3 in amino acids: CASSLEIDTGELFF. Here the CDR3 DNA reads TGTGCCAGCAGCTTGGAAATCGACACCGGGGAGCTGTTTTTT.

This clonotype showed up just a few times. The CDR3 here is CAISGLAGVLFYEQYF. In nucleotides, the CDR3 is TGTGCCATCAGTGGGCTAGCGGGGGTACTGTTCTACGAGCAGTACTTC. The J gene is TRBJ2-7, the V gene TRBV10-3; 10 bases align to TRBD2. CDR1 and CDR2 from the germline V gene are ENHRY and SYGVKD. The CDR3 covers 16 residues. V dropped 4 bases and J dropped 3; count of bases not matched to a gene: 9.

The chain recombines TRBV12-3 or TRBV12-4 with TRBJ1-5, with 7 bases that match TRBD1. CDR3 size: 14 residues. Losses at the gene ends were 7 bases for V and 2 bases for J; bases not matched to a gene: 5. CDR3 DNA: TGTGCCAGCACCGATACAGGGGGCAATCAGCCCCAGCATTTT. Protein: CASTDTGGNQPQHF.

This clonotype has a handful of counts. The chain carries TRBV4-3 and TRBJ1-3; D gene uncertain. V lost 3 bases to trimming and J lost 4 bases, with 7 bases between them. The CDR3 consists of 13 residues. Germline values: CDR1 LGHNA, CDR2 YSLEER. The CDR3 loop is CASSQGKGNTIYF. In DNA, the CDR3 is TGCGCCAGCAGCCAGGGAAAGGGAAACACCATATATTTT.

The chain uses TRBV6-2 or TRBV6-3 and TRBJ2-5, with 15 bases matching TRBD2. Germline CDR1 is MNHEY and CDR2 is SVGEGT. The CDR3 sequence is 15 residues long. The trim removed 4 bases at V and 4 bases at J, leaving 1 base unmatched. This CDR3 is CASSWTSGGAETQYF. CDR3 bases: TGTGCCAGCAGTTGGACTAGCGGGGGGGCAGAGACCCAGTACTTC.

This clonotype appeared many times. The V gene is TRBV5-1, the J gene TRBJ2-1; 7 nucleotides match TRBD2. The J segment lost 7 bases and the V segment lost 0 bases, leaving 10 bases of the junction unmatched. Germline V gene data show CDR1 as SGHRS and CDR2 as YFSETQ. CDR3 size: 16 residues. The CDR3 nucleotides are TGCGCCAGCAGCTTGGATCGAGCGGGGTCTGGTAATGAGCAGTTCTTC. It is translated as CASSLDRAGSGNEQFF.

The CDR3 region is CASSSYGASPGELFF. The CDR3 DNA reads as TGTGCCAGCAGCTCGTACGGGGCCAGTCCCGGGGAGCTGTTTTTT. This chain links TRBV7-9 with TRBJ2-2; D might be TRBD1 or TRBD2, each matching 5 bases. The germline V gene encodes CDR1 SEHNR and CDR2 FQNEAQ (reference sequence). This CDR3 spans 15 amino acids. Deletions cut 4 bases from V and 6 bases from J, with 15 bases between.

The chain uses TRBV27 and TRBJ2-1, with 7 bases lining up with TRBD2. After removal of 5 bases from V and 5 bases from J, the junction contained 6 bases not matched to a gene. The CDR3 is made up of 14 amino acids. Germline CDR1 reads MNHEY; CDR2 reads SMNVEV (reference sequence). Here the CDR3 reads CASSPAGVNNEQFF. DNA of the CDR3: TGTGCCAGCAGTCCGGCGGGGGTGAACAATGAGCAGTTCTTC.

The table lists this clonotype with a few counts. The gene calls are TRBV7-2 and TRBJ2-3; 12 positions agree with TRBD1. CDR1 SGHTA and CDR2 FQGNSA come from the germline V gene. This CDR3 is 16 amino acids long. Trimming removed 8 bases from V and 7 bases from J; junction bases left unmatched: 13. The CDR3: CASAPPQGQGAHTQYF. As DNA, the CDR3 is TGTGCCAGCGCACCCCCCCAGGGACAGGGGGCTCATACGCAGTATTTT.

In its sample, this clonotype was seen a few times. The chain is built from TRBV7-9 and TRBJ2-1, with D unresolved. V gave up 1 base and J gave up 8 bases, with 12 bases separating them. This CDR3 has 14 residues. CDR1 and CDR2 from the germline V gene are SEHNR and FQNEAQ (reference sequence). The CDR3 coding sequence is TGTGCCAGCAGCTTAGGGTTCGTAGTGCATGAGCAGTTCTTC. It translates to CASSLGFVVHEQFF.

This clonotype was picked up many times. The chain combines TRBV5-6 with TRBJ2-5, with D maybe TRBD1 (6 bases). Germline V gene sequence: CDR1 SGHDT, CDR2 YYEEEE. V shed 7 bases and J shed 6 bases, with 13 bases lying between them. The CDR3 runs to 12 residues. The CDR3: CASRTAGKTQYF. CDR3 bases: TGTGCCAGCCGGACAGCCGGGAAGACCCAGTACTTC.

The chain recombines TRBV7-9 with TRBJ2-3; 10 positions agree with TRBD2. CDR1 and CDR2 (germline): SEHNR, FQNEAQ (reference sequence). CDR3 length: 15 residues. V lost 3 bases and J lost 4; bases outside the gene matches: 4. This CDR3 is CASSFLAGGADTQYF. Written as DNA, the CDR3 is TGTGCCAGCAGCTTCTTAGCGGGGGGAGCAGATACGCAGTATTTT.

Only a few counts were recorded for this clonotype. The chain is built from TRBV7-9 and TRBJ2-1, with D tentatively TRBD2 (6 bases). Trimming left V 5 bases short and J 0 bases short, with 14 bases between. The V gene's germline CDR1 is SEHNR and CDR2 FQNEAQ (reference sequence). CDR3 size: 16 residues. The CDR3 protein is CASSPTGGASYNEQFF. The CDR3 DNA follows: TGTGCCAGCAGCCCGACCGGCGGGGCCTCCTACAATGAGCAGTTCTTC.

This chain connects TRBV9 to TRBJ2-1; 11 nucleotides agree with TRBD2. This CDR3 has 15 amino acids. V dropped 3 bases and J dropped 8; count of bases not matched to a gene: 7. Germline V gene sequence: CDR1 SGDLS, CDR2 YYNGEE. In DNA form, the CDR3 reads TGTGCCAGCAGCGGTATAGCGGGGGGGTTCGATGAGCAGTTCTTC. It specifies CASSGIAGGFDEQFF.

The V gene is TRBV12-3 or TRBV12-4, the J gene TRBJ1-4; unclear D gene. V lost 6 bases to trimming and J lost 4 bases, with 6 bases between them. CDR3 size: 12 residues. The chain's CDR3 is CASRDFNEKLFF. CDR3 nucleotides: TGTGCCAGCAGGGATTTTAATGAAAAACTGTTTTTT.

V usage is TRBV7-2 and J usage is TRBJ2-5, with D possibly matching TRBD2 (6 bases). V shed 7 bases and J shed 6 bases, with 21 bases lying between them. Looked up from germline, CDR1 is SGHTA and CDR2 is FQGNSA. The CDR3 length is 15 residues. CDR3 sequence: CASTLGLARTKTQYF. The CDR3 coding sequence is TGTGCCAGCACCCTCGGCCTAGCGAGGACTAAGACCCAGTACTTC.

The table lists this clonotype with many counts. The chain recombines TRBV5-1 with TRBJ2-5; D call uncertain. Trimming pared 0 bases from V and 4 bases from J, leaving 7 bases between. The CDR3 is made up of 13 amino acids. CDR1 is SGHRS and CDR2 is YFSETQ in the germline V gene. The CDR3: CASSLAWGETQYF. CDR3 nucleotides: TGCGCCAGCAGCTTGGCTTGGGGAGAGACCCAGTACTTC.

This chain joins TRBV15 and TRBJ2-7, with a weak D call TRBD2 (5 bases). Germline CDR1 LNHNV, CDR2 YYDKDF (reference sequence). Trimming pared 4 bases from V and 4 bases from J, leaving 14 bases between. The CDR3 loop spans 14 amino acids. The CDR3 protein is CATSTSRTGYEQYF. For the CDR3, the DNA is TGTGCCACCAGCACATCAAGGACGGGGTACGAGCAGTACTTC. The full variable domain, with the rest looked up from reference TRBV15 and TRBJ2-7, is DAMVIQNPRYQVTQFGKPVTLSCSQTLNHNVMYWYQQKSSQAPKLLFHYYDKDFNNEADTPDNFQSRRPNTSFCFLDIRSPGLGDTAMYLCATSTSRTGYEQYFGPGTRLTVT.

The CDR3 protein is CASSQVLGEQFF. DNA for the CDR3: TGCGCCAGCAGCCAAGTCCTGGGAGAGCAGTTCTTC. This chain joins TRBV4-3 and TRBJ2-1, with D unresolved. The CDR3 is made up of 12 amino acids. The germline V gene encodes CDR1 LGHNA and CDR2 YSLEER. The germline V and J ends were trimmed by 1 base and 10 bases, with 8 bases remaining between them.

This clonotype was seen only once. The V and J genes are TRBV7-9 and TRBJ2-6; 7 nucleotides align to TRBD1. The CDR3 contains 20 residues. J was trimmed by 1 base and V by 5 bases; bases with no gene match: 17. CDR1 and CDR2 (germline): SEHNR, FQNEAQ (reference sequence). The CDR3 is CASSLGVGTAHLSGANVLTF. CDR3 nucleotide sequence: TGTGCCAGCAGCCTAGGTGTGGGGACAGCCCATTTATCTGGGGCCAACGTCCTGACTTTC.

This clonotype occurred a few times. This CDR3 is CAWSVAYEQYF. The CDR3 region has the DNA TGTGCCTGGAGTGTGGCCTACGAGCAGTACTTC. The chain couples TRBV30 to TRBJ2-7; D gene ambiguous. CDR1 is GTSNPN, CDR2 SVGIG, per germline (reference sequence). This CDR3 is built from 11 residues. Trimming took 0 bases from V and 2 from J, leaving 2 bases between them. The complete variable domain, with remaining parts taken from reference TRBV30 and TRBJ2-7, reads SQTIHQWPATLVQPVGSPLSLECTVEGTSNPNLYWYRQAAGRGLQLLFYSVGIGQISSEVPQNLSASRPQDRQFILSSKKLLLSDSGFYLCAWSVAYEQYFGPGTRLTVT.

This chain uses TRBV12-3 or TRBV12-4 with TRBJ2-1; possibly TRBD2 for D (5 bases). The CDR3 runs 11 residues. V gave up 3 bases and J gave up 13 bases, with 10 bases separating them. CDR3 bases: TGTGCCAGCAGTTTCAATCGGGAACAGTTCTTC. This codes for CASSFNREQFF.

Only a few counts were recorded for this clonotype. CDR3 nucleotide sequence: TGTGCCAGCAGTTACTCCCTGGCAGGCCACCAGACCCAGTACTTC. It yields the protein CASSYSLAGHQTQYF. The rearrangement joins TRBV6-5 to TRBJ2-5; no clear D gene. The ends were cut back, 0 bases at V and 6 bases at J, with 14 bases in the middle. This CDR3 is built from 15 residues. Germline V gene lookup returns CDR1 MNHEY and CDR2 SVGAGI.

The chain has TRBV6-2 or TRBV6-3 and TRBJ1-2; D is unresolved. Germline lookup yields CDR1 MNHEY and CDR2 SVGEGT. Trimming shortened V by 3 bases and J by 8 bases, and 16 bases separated the two germline ends. The CDR3 runs to 14 residues. This CDR3 is CASSYLTEALGYTF. The CDR3 nucleotides read TGTGCCAGCAGTTATCTGACGGAGGCTTTGGGCTACACCTTC.

This clonotype was observed a few times. This rearrangement joins TRBV5-6 to TRBJ1-2, with D tentatively TRBD1 (5 bases). V gave up 0 bases and J gave up 4 bases, with 13 bases separating them. The CDR3 totals 15 residues. Germline V gene data show CDR1 as SGHDT and CDR2 as YYEEEE. CDR3 in amino acids: CASSLEQDQFYGYTF. The CDR3 DNA is TGTGCCAGCAGCTTGGAACAGGATCAGTTCTATGGCTACACCTTC.

This clonotype has more than one count but fewer than ten. The J gene is TRBJ2-3, the V gene TRBV7-3; the D gene is possibly TRBD1 (6 bases). The V gene's germline CDR1 is SGHTA and CDR2 FQGTGA. Between the trimmed V and J ends, which lost 2 bases and 2 bases, there was a span of 14 bases. The CDR3 extends over 16 amino acids. CDR3 region: CASSLAWTATTDTQYF. CDR3 nucleotide sequence: TGTGCCAGCAGCTTAGCGTGGACAGCTACCACAGATACGCAGTATTTT.